The 21 T cell receptor beta chains reported below all come from one sample, sequenced in a study of metastatic and nonmetastatic thyroid tumors. From the PCR reads, TCRdb re-called clones with MiXCR. This sample has some 30,000 clones, with approximately 7.4% found just once. Ahead of thyroid surgery, no patient had received treatment of any kind. The sample consisted of blood. The receptors come from a female donor with papillary thyroid cancer or a benign thyroid nodule (not recorded which). Some clones in this sample may be carry-over from other donors' samples.

Many counts were recorded for this clone. The rearrangement joins TRBV3-1 to TRBJ2-5; 10 bases fit TRBD2. Germline trimming cut 4 bases from V and 3 bases from J; bases unmatched to any gene: 8. The CDR3 extends over 16 amino acids. CDR1 LGHDT and CDR2 YNNKEL come from the germline V gene (reference sequence). CDR3 DNA sequence: TGTGCCAGCAGCCGACCACTAGCGGGGAAAAAAGAGACCCAGTACTTC. Its protein is CASSRPLAGKKETQYF.

This clone was observed a few times. The genes are TRBV27 and TRBJ2-7, with D possibly being TRBD1 (5 bases). The CDR3 covers 13 residues. V lost 5 bases to trimming and J lost 3 bases, with 11 bases between them. Germline V CDR1 and CDR2: MNHEY, SMNVEV (reference sequence). This CDR3 reads CASSQQVDYEQYF. CDR3 in DNA: TGTGCCAGCAGTCAACAGGTGGACTACGAGCAGTACTTC.

This clone was detected a few times. A much larger clone lies one base from this, so it may be a read error. The J gene is TRBJ2-2, the V gene TRBV10-3; maybe TRBD1 (5 bases). This CDR3 has 15 residues. CDR1 is ENHRY and CDR2 is SYGVKD in the germline V gene. With 4 bases removed from V and 2 bases from J, the gap between germline ends came to 11 bases. The CDR3 protein is CAISGLTENTGELFF. DNA of the CDR3: TGTGCCATCAGTGGCCTGACAGAAAACACCGGGGAGCTGTTTTTT.

This clone was found many times. The chain carries TRBV5-4 and TRBJ1-2; 7 nucleotides line up with TRBD1. Trimming cost V 4 bases and J 0 bases; bases outside gene matches: 6. This CDR3 contains 15 residues. Germline CDR1 is SGHNT and CDR2 is YYREEE (reference sequence). In nucleotides, the CDR3 is TGTGCCAGCAGCGTGGGGACAGACACTAACTATGGCTACACCTTC. Translating gives CASSVGTDTNYGYTF.

Of note for this clone: A much larger clone lies one base from this, so it may be a read error. The chain employs TRBV7-3 and TRBJ1-6, with a tentative D call TRBD1 (5 bases). Germline V gene data show CDR1 as SGHTA and CDR2 as FQGTGA. Trimming cost V 5 bases and J 9 bases, with 14 bases left between them. The CDR3 loop spans 14 amino acids. The CDR3 loop is CASSIDPRGSPLHF. In DNA, the CDR3 is TGTGCCAGCAGCATAGACCCTAGGGGTTCACCCCTCCACTTT.

This clone came up many times. J is TRBJ1-1 and V is TRBV6-6; 7 bases line up with TRBD1. Germline V lookup: CDR1 MNHNY, CDR2 SVGAGI (reference sequence). The CDR3 is 16 residues long. Trimming took 2 bases from V and 0 from J; bases not matched to a gene: 6. The CDR3, as DNA: TGTGCCAGCAGTTACCCTAACAGGGGAATGAACACTGAAGCTTTCTTT. Its protein product is CASSYPNRGMNTEAFF.

This clone has more than one count but fewer than ten. The chain has TRBV11-1 and TRBJ1-1, with no clear D. Trimming pared 3 bases from V and 0 bases from J, leaving 17 bases between. CDR3 length: 17 amino acids. Germline loops: CDR1 SGHAT, CDR2 FQDESV (reference sequence). CDR3 in amino acids: CASSFQPFGSLNTEAFF. The DNA for the CDR3 is TGTGCCAGCAGCTTCCAACCTTTTGGGTCTCTGAACACTGAAGCTTTCTTT.

This clone was observed at least ten times. This chain connects TRBV7-2 to TRBJ2-7; D is undetermined. Germline CDR1 and CDR2: SGHTA and FQGNSA. The CDR3 loop spans 14 amino acids. The germline V and J ends were trimmed by 1 base and 9 bases, with 16 bases remaining between them. CDR3 nucleotides: TGTGCCAGCAGCTTAGATGGCGGATCTACGACGCAGTACTTC. Protein: CASSLDGGSTTQYF.

This clone has at least ten counts. The chain combines TRBV4-1 with TRBJ2-5; perhaps TRBD1 as D (5 bases). Trimming stripped 7 bases from V and 1 base from J, with 13 bases between. The germline V gene has CDR1 MGHRA and CDR2 YSYEKL. The CDR3 is 14 residues long. CDR3 nucleotide sequence: TGCGCCAGCACTAAGGACATCCTCCAAGAGACCCAGTACTTC. It specifies CASTKDILQETQYF.

This clone has a count of ten or more. The chain carries TRBV7-3 and TRBJ2-1, with TRBD2 as a possible D gene (6 bases). Trimming cost V 2 bases and J 5 bases, with 13 bases left between them. The CDR3 length is 15 residues. CDR1 and CDR2 (germline): SGHTA, FQGTGA. The CDR3 spells CASSLDGSFDNEQFF. CDR3 bases: TGTGCCAGCAGCTTAGACGGGAGCTTCGACAATGAGCAGTTCTTC.

This clone was seen ten or more times. The chain joins TRBV12-3 or TRBV12-4 to TRBJ2-7, with 9 positions matching TRBD1. CDR3 length equals 14 residues. The V gene end was trimmed by 5 bases and the J gene end by 6 bases; junction bases not matched to a gene: 8. In nucleotides, the CDR3 is TGTGCCAGCAGTCAAGGGACAGGGAATTCCGAGCAGTACTTC. It specifies CASSQGTGNSEQYF.

Many counts were recorded for this clone. The V gene is TRBV6-4, the J gene TRBJ2-7; D gene unclear. The CDR3 extends over 16 amino acids. V dropped 0 bases and J dropped 2 bases, with 14 bases sitting between them. The V gene's germline CDR1 is MRHNA and CDR2 SNTAGT. The chain's CDR3 is CASSDSRGILPYEQYF. The CDR3 DNA reads as TGTGCCAGCAGTGACTCGAGAGGAATCCTCCCCTACGAGCAGTACTTC.

In this sample, this clone turned up many times. The chain joins TRBV3-1 to TRBJ2-5, with 7 bases fitting TRBD1. The J segment lost 3 bases and the V segment lost 4 bases, leaving 8 bases of the junction unmatched. This CDR3 spans 15 amino acids. Per germline, CDR1 LGHDT and CDR2 YNNKEL (reference sequence). The DNA of the CDR3 is TGTGCCAGCAGCCGATCCGGGACAGCGAAAGAGACCCAGTACTTC. Translating gives CASSRSGTAKETQYF.

Ten or more counts support this clone. The CDR3 reads CSARDPASGPYEQYF. The CDR3 DNA is TGCAGTGCTAGAGATCCAGCTAGCGGCCCCTACGAGCAGTACTTC. The chain combines TRBV20-1 with TRBJ2-7; 7 nucleotides line up with TRBD2. Germline loops: CDR1 DFQATT, CDR2 SNEGSKA (reference sequence). The CDR3 loop spans 15 amino acids. J lost 2 bases, V lost 0 bases, and 7 bases had no gene match.

This clone occurred many times. The J gene is TRBJ2-3, the V gene TRBV10-1; D is ambiguous. The V gene lost 6 bases and the J gene lost 4 bases, with 11 bases spanning the gap. Germline V CDR1 and CDR2: WNHNN, SYGVQD (reference sequence). CDR3 length: 13 residues. The CDR3 spells CASRLSSADTQYF. The CDR3, as DNA: TGCGCCAGCAGACTTAGCTCCGCAGATACGCAGTATTTT.

This clone has ten or more counts. This sequence joins TRBV18 and TRBJ2-5; D gene uncertain. The V end lost 5 bases, the J end lost 5 bases, and 15 bases lay between the germline ends. CDR3 length equals 14 residues. Looked up from germline, CDR1 is KGHSH and CDR2 is LQKENI. The CDR3 region has the DNA TGTGCCAGCTCATCTTCCCCCGACCCGGAGACCCAGTACTTC. Its protein product is CASSSSPDPETQYF. Using reference TRBV18 and TRBJ2-5 for the parts outside the CDR3, the full variable domain is NAGVMQNPRHLVRRRGQEARLRCSPMKGHSHVYWYRQLPEEGLKFMVYLQKENIIDESGMPKERFSAEFPKEGPSILRIQQVVRGDSAAYFCASSSSPDPETQYFGPGTRLLVL.

At least ten counts were recorded for this clone. The chain joins TRBV2 to TRBJ1-1; D uncertain. The CDR3 runs 13 residues. Per germline, CDR1 SNHLY and CDR2 FYNNEI. V was pared by 2 bases and J by 2 bases, with 6 bases between. CDR3 in amino acids: CASSEHGNTEAFF. DNA of the CDR3: TGTGCCAGCAGTGAACATGGTAACACTGAAGCTTTCTTT.

This clone was detected ten times or more. The V and J genes are TRBV7-9 and TRBJ2-1; 8 bases align to TRBD2. Germline V gene sequence: CDR1 SEHNR, CDR2 FQNEAQ (reference sequence). There are 17 residues in the CDR3. V was clipped by 2 bases and J by 4 bases; unmatched bases: 10. The CDR3 spells CASSLTGRAGIYNEQFF. The DNA of the CDR3 is TGTGCCAGCAGCTTAACCGGGAGGGCGGGGATTTACAATGAGCAGTTCTTC.

In this sample, this clone turned up many times. Different DNA sequences within this sample yield the same CDR3. The chain's CDR3 is CASSPIRSNEKLFF. For the CDR3, the DNA is TGTGCCAGCTCACCAATAAGGTCTAATGAAAAACTGTTTTTT. V and J are TRBV18 and TRBJ1-4; D is unclear. V was cut by 2 bases and J by 3 bases, with 7 bases left in between. In germline, CDR1 is KGHSH, CDR2 LQKENI. The CDR3 covers 14 residues.

This clone was counted ten times or more. The chain carries TRBV20-1 and TRBJ1-2; 7 bases are shared with TRBD1. This CDR3 is built from 13 residues. V shed 6 bases, J shed 6 bases, and the junction held 10 bases outside the gene matches. Germline V gene lookup returns CDR1 DFQATT and CDR2 SNEGSKA (reference sequence). CDR3 sequence reads: CSAEKGQGDGYTF. The CDR3 region has the DNA TGCAGTGCCGAGAAGGGGCAGGGGGATGGCTACACCTTC.

This clone was observed many times. V is TRBV27 and J is TRBJ1-3; 7 nucleotides align to TRBD1. Germline-derived CDR1 and CDR2 are MNHEY and SMNVEV (reference sequence). This CDR3 is built from 15 residues. V was clipped by 7 bases and J by 4 bases; unmatched bases: 10. The CDR3 sequence is CASKLTGARGNTIYF. DNA for the CDR3: TGTGCCAGCAAGTTAACAGGGGCGAGAGGAAACACCATATATTTT.